One sample yielded the 27 T cell receptor beta chains listed below, sequenced in a study of blood T cell repertoires in COVID-19. Some clones are missing from TCRdb's copy, which holds only in-frame ones; the method was immunoSEQ multiplex PCR. This table holds approximately 26,000 clones, around 90% found once. The material sequenced was peripheral blood. The receptors here all came from a woman aged 55 to 70 with active COVID-19.

The chain carries TRBV19 and TRBJ2-6; a weak D match, TRBD2 (6 bases). This CDR3 contains 17 residues. Germline V gives CDR1 LNHDA, CDR2 SQIVND (reference sequence). V lost 9 bases, J lost 3 bases, and 21 bases lay in between. The CDR3 nucleotides read TGTGCCAGCATCGGGCCGGAGGGGCGAAGTGGGGCCAACGTCCTGACTTTC. Encoded protein: CASIGPEGRSGANVLTF.

This clone has a single count. The chain has TRBV7-9 and TRBJ1-1; possible D gene TRBD1, 5 bases. This CDR3 region has 14 residues. Germline CDR1 and CDR2: SEHNR and FQNEAQ (reference sequence). V lost 2 bases and J 5 bases, leaving 12 bases between the germline ends. CDR3 loop: CASSLMGEGTEAFF. CDR3 in DNA: TGTGCCAGCAGCTTAATGGGGGAGGGGACTGAAGCTTTCTTT.

The chain uses TRBV7-2 and TRBJ2-2; 10 bases line up with TRBD1. The J segment lost 7 bases and the V segment lost 5 bases, leaving 13 bases of the junction unmatched. This CDR3 spans 17 amino acids. The V gene's germline CDR1 is SGHTA and CDR2 FQGNSA. The DNA of the CDR3 is TGTGCCAGCAGCGCCCCGGGACAGGGGTATATTAGCGGGGAGCTGTTTTTT. As protein: CASSAPGQGYISGELFF.

The chain carries TRBV7-2 and TRBJ2-7; 7 positions agree with TRBD1. With 6 bases clipped from V and 3 bases from J, the junction kept 8 bases outside the gene matches. Looked up from germline, CDR1 is SGHTA and CDR2 is FQGNSA. CDR3 length equals 14 residues. CDR3 region: CASSSSQGDYEQYF. Here the CDR3 DNA reads TGTGCCAGCAGTTCCTCTCAGGGGGACTACGAGCAGTACTTC. Full variable domain (outside the CDR3, taken from reference TRBV7-2 and TRBJ2-7): GAGVSQSPSNKVTEKGKDVELRCDPISGHTALYWYRQSLGQGLEFLIYFQGNSAPDKSGLPSDRFSAERTGGSVSTLTIQRTQQEDSAVYLCASSSSQGDYEQYFGPGTRLTVT.

This clone occurred once. V usage is TRBV28 and J usage is TRBJ1-4; 7 nucleotides agree with TRBD1. Germline V gene sequence: CDR1 MDHEN, CDR2 SYDVKM. The CDR3 has 13 residues. After removal of 5 bases from V and 8 bases from J, the junction contained 5 bases not matched to a gene. CDR3 coding DNA: TGTGCCAGCAGTCCGACAGGGAAAGAAAAACTGTTTTTT. Its translation is CASSPTGKEKLFF.

This clone showed up just a few times. The chain joins TRBV4-1 to TRBJ1-6, with TRBD1 as a possible D gene (5 bases). From germline, CDR1 is MGHRA and CDR2 YSYEKL. There are 16 residues in the CDR3. The V end lost 0 bases, the J end lost 8 bases, and 14 bases lay between the germline ends. CDR3 amino acids: CASSQDRGGTYSPLHF. The CDR3 DNA reads TGCGCCAGCAGCCAAGATCGTGGAGGGACCTATTCACCCCTCCACTTT.

The V call is TRBV24-1, the J call TRBJ2-5; the match to TRBD1 covers 8 bases. V shed 0 bases and J 2 bases; nucleotides not matched to a gene: 4. CDR1 and CDR2 from the germline V gene are KGHDR and SFDVKD. This CDR3 has 16 residues. CDR3 DNA sequence: TGTGCCACCAGTGATTTGGCCAGGGGGCATCAAGAGACCCAGTACTTC. It translates to CATSDLARGHQETQYF.

The chain has TRBV28 and TRBJ1-4; no clear D. The length of the CDR3 is 15 residues. Germline-derived CDR1 and CDR2 are MDHEN and SYDVKM. V lost 1 base and J 7 bases, leaving 13 bases between the germline ends. The CDR3 bases are TGTGCCAGCAGTTTATACGGAGGATCTACTGAAAAACTGTTTTTT. It specifies CASSLYGGSTEKLFF.

This chain joins TRBV18 and TRBJ2-7, with D possibly matching TRBD1 (5 bases). CDR3 size: 17 residues. V gave up 3 bases and J gave up 2 bases, with 20 bases separating them. CDR1 and CDR2 from the germline V gene are KGHSH and LQKENI. The CDR3 sequence: CASSPNHIRASPYEQYF. The CDR3 DNA reads TGTGCCAGCTCACCCAACCATATCAGGGCATCACCCTACGAGCAGTACTTC.

This rearrangement joins TRBV11-2 to TRBJ2-1, with 10 bases that match TRBD2. Looked up from germline, CDR1 is SGHAT and CDR2 is FQNNGV. V trimming: 5 bases; J trimming: 12 bases; junction bases outside the gene matches: 10. The CDR3 has 14 residues. CDR3 nucleotides: TGTGCCAGCAGCCTACTAGCGGGGCCCGGGGTGCAGTTCTTC. Its protein product is CASSLLAGPGVQFF.

V gene TRBV5-4 combines with J gene TRBJ2-2; D uncertain. Germline-derived CDR1 and CDR2 are SGHNT and YYREEE (reference sequence). The CDR3 has 12 amino acids. V was trimmed by 3 bases and J by 6 bases, leaving 6 bases between them. CDR3 bases: TGTGCCAGCAGCTGGAGCGCCGGGGAGCTGTTTTTT. Encoded protein: CASSWSAGELFF.

The V gene is TRBV7-2, the J gene TRBJ2-3; weak D call: TRBD1 (7 bases). Trimming shortened V by 5 bases and J by 1 base, and 13 bases separated the two germline ends. CDR3 size: 15 residues. Germline CDR1 SGHTA, CDR2 FQGNSA. CDR3 sequence (DNA): TGTGCCAGCAGCCCAGGGGGGATCGGCACAGATACGCAGTATTTT. The encoded protein is CASSPGGIGTDTQYF.

This chain joins TRBV7-2 and TRBJ1-1; 7 bases match TRBD1. The CDR3 covers 15 residues. The trim removed 4 bases at V and 3 bases at J, leaving 8 bases unmatched. Germline CDR1 is SGHTA and CDR2 is FQGNSA. The CDR3 here is CASSSRTGLDTEAFF. Written as DNA, the CDR3 is TGTGCCAGCAGCTCCAGGACAGGACTCGACACTGAAGCTTTCTTT.

V is TRBV30 and J is TRBJ1-6; D is ambiguous. Germline assignment: CDR1 GTSNPN and CDR2 SVGIG (reference sequence). With 0 bases removed from V and 9 bases from J, the gap between germline ends came to 6 bases. This CDR3 has 12 amino acids. The DNA of the CDR3 is TGTGCCTGGAGTGTACGGAGTTCACCCCTCCACTTT. Its protein is CAWSVRSSPLHF.

The chain combines TRBV9 with TRBJ2-1; 10 bases fit TRBD2. Trimming removed 4 bases from V and 8 bases from J; junction bases left unmatched: 12. The CDR3 spans 16 residues. Germline CDR1 is SGDLS and CDR2 is YYNGEE. The CDR3 DNA reads TGTGCCAGCAGCCTTTCATCTAGCGGGAGACGCGATGAGCAGTTCTTC. This gives the protein CASSLSSSGRRDEQFF.

V gene TRBV28 combines with J gene TRBJ2-3, with 7 bases lining up with TRBD2. V shed 3 bases, J shed 11 bases, and the junction held 5 bases outside the gene matches. The CDR3 runs 12 residues. Germline V lookup: CDR1 MDHEN, CDR2 SYDVKM. The CDR3 coding sequence is TGTGCCAGCAGTTTCCGGGCGGGGGAGCAGTATTTT. As protein: CASSFRAGEQYF.

This chain uses TRBV14 with TRBJ2-1, with 8 nucleotides matching TRBD1. Germline assignment: CDR1 SGHDN and CDR2 FVKESK. Trimming cost V 5 bases and J 7 bases; bases outside gene matches: 10. This CDR3 is built from 15 residues. The CDR3 spells CASSFSGGILNEQFF. The CDR3 region has the DNA TGTGCCAGCAGCTTTTCAGGGGGCATCCTTAATGAGCAGTTCTTC.

V is TRBV7-8 and J is TRBJ2-5, with D unresolved. V lost 1 base and J lost 2, with 14 bases in between. The CDR3 spans 16 residues. Germline CDR1 SGHVS, CDR2 FQNEAQ. The CDR3 coding sequence is TGTGCCAGCAGCTTAGTTGTAGGAGTCCAGCAAGAGACCCAGTACTTC. This codes for CASSLVVGVQQETQYF.

The V call is TRBV18, the J call TRBJ1-2, with no clear D. CDR1 and CDR2 from the germline V gene are KGHSH and LQKENI. This CDR3 is built from 12 residues. Trimming took off 2 bases at V and 6 bases at J, with 7 bases between the two ends. The DNA for the CDR3 is TGTGCCAGCTCACCAGACACGGATGGCTACACCTTC. Protein: CASSPDTDGYTF.

The rearrangement uses TRBV5-4 and TRBJ1-2; D perhaps matches TRBD1 (6 bases). The CDR3 is 13 amino acids. The germline V gene encodes CDR1 SGHNT and CDR2 YYREEE (reference sequence). V lost 4 bases to trimming and J lost 2 bases, with 9 bases between them. CDR3 sequence: CASSPGQNYGYTF. In DNA form, the CDR3 reads TGTGCCAGCAGCCCCGGACAGAACTATGGCTACACCTTC.

The table lists this clone with a count of one. This chain links TRBV27 with TRBJ2-7, with D hard to call. V gave up 8 bases and J gave up 3 bases, with 5 bases separating them. CDR3 length: 10 amino acids. Germline values: CDR1 MNHEY, CDR2 SMNVEV (reference sequence). The CDR3: CASGLYEQYF. For the CDR3, the DNA is TGTGCCAGCGGCCTCTACGAGCAGTACTTC.

The chain is built from TRBV6-5 and TRBJ2-1; 8 bases are shared with TRBD2. CDR3 size: 14 residues. V trimming: 6 bases; J trimming: 10 bases; junction bases outside the gene matches: 11. The germline CDR1 and CDR2 sequences are MNHEY and SVGAGI. The CDR3: CASRSGGFYGEQFF. The CDR3 coding sequence is TGTGCCAGCAGGAGCGGGGGTTTTTACGGGGAGCAGTTCTTC.

This chain connects TRBV5-6 to TRBJ2-1, with D unresolved. The CDR3 is 16 residues long. V lost 4 bases and J lost 0, with 14 bases in between. Germline V CDR1 and CDR2: SGHDT, YYEEEE. The CDR3 loop is CASSPSPRSSYNEQFF. The CDR3 nucleotides read TGTGCCAGCAGCCCGTCCCCGAGGAGCTCCTACAATGAGCAGTTCTTC.

The rearrangement links TRBV3-1 (or the pseudogene TRBV3-2) to TRBJ1-1, with no clear D. Germline-derived CDR1 and CDR2 are LGHDT and YNNKEL (reference sequence). This CDR3 is 13 amino acids long. Trimming removed 1 base at V and 11 bases at J, with 14 bases between. The CDR3 DNA follows: TGTGCCAGCAGCCAAGGTCCGGACTGGCGGGCTTTCTTT. This codes for CASSQGPDWRAFF.

This clone was recorded once. This rearrangement joins TRBV4-3 to TRBJ1-5, with D perhaps TRBD1 (5 bases). The germline V gene has CDR1 LGHNA and CDR2 YSLEER. This CDR3 contains 14 residues. Trimming left V 3 bases short and J 7 bases short, with 13 bases between. CDR3 sequence: CASSHDLGGQPQHF. In DNA, the CDR3 is TGCGCCAGCAGCCACGACTTGGGGGGACAGCCCCAGCATTTT.

This clone was found once. The chain employs TRBV4-1 and TRBJ1-4; 9 bases are a match to TRBD1. The V segment lost 1 base and the J segment 0 bases; nucleotides outside the gene matches: 3. Germline V lookup: CDR1 MGHRA, CDR2 YSYEKL. CDR3 length: 17 amino acids. CDR3 in amino acids: CASSQGDRATTNEKLFF. DNA for the CDR3: TGCGCCAGCAGCCAAGGGGACAGGGCAACAACTAATGAAAAACTGTTTTTT.

This chain joins TRBV6-5 and TRBJ1-1; D possibly corresponds to TRBD1 (5 bases). V shed 5 bases and J shed 3 bases, with 16 bases lying between them. From germline, CDR1 is MNHEY and CDR2 SVGAGI. The CDR3 spans 15 residues. The CDR3 region is CASSLRAPGDTEAFF. CDR3 bases: TGTGCCAGCAGTCTCCGGGCCCCGGGGGACACTGAAGCTTTCTTT.